This T cell receptor beta chain was identified in a study of blood T cells in healthy people across ages. The study, taken as a whole, reports: Estimates based on one million T cells were treated as lower bounds. Comparison with aged donors showed that long-lived donors had more naive CD4+ cells and higher diversity.

Notes on this clonotype: Its cognate antigen is unknown.

CDR3 length equals 16 residues. V dropped 0 bases and J dropped 11 bases, with 22 bases sitting between them. Per the germline V gene, CDR1 is SGHVS and CDR2 is FQNEAQ. The authors ran a second PCR of 7 to 11 cycles using a sample-barcoded 5' primer and a J-beta primer mix. MiXCR was run by TCRdb on the 5' RACE reads, yielding one entry per CDR3 protein. This sample yields 750,000 to 950,000 distinct CDR3 sequences, of which about 55% are seen a single time; approximately 40% belongs to the top ten. Healthy individuals of Caucasian origin from Russia, aged roughly 6 to 90, served as donors. Total RNA extracted from each sample amounted to at least 5.5 micrograms.

Sequencing was done on a sample of blood. This sequence was found in an older man in good health. The gene calls are TRBV7-8 and TRBJ2-5; D is unresolved. The CDR3 region has the DNA TGTGCCAGCAGCTTAGCGTGGGTCCAGCGACCTAATGAGCAGTACTTC. As protein: CASSLAWVQRPNEQYF.